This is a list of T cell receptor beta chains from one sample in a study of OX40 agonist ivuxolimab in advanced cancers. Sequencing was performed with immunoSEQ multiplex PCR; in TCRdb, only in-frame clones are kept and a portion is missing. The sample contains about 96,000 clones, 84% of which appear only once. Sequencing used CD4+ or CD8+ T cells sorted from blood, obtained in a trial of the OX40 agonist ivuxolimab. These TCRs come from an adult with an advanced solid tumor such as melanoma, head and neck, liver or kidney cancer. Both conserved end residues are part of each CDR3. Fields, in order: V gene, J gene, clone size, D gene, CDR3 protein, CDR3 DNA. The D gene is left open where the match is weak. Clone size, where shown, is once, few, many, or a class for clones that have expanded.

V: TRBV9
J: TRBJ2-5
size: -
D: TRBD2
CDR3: CASSVKGLAGVRETQYF
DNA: TGTGCCAGCAGCGTAAAGGGACTAGCGGGAGTGAGAGAGACCCAGTACTTC

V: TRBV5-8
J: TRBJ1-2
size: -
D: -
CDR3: CASSSWSAGWGSAYGYTF
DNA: TGTGCCAGCAGCTCCTGGTCGGCGGGATGGGGGAGTGCCTATGGCTACACCTTC

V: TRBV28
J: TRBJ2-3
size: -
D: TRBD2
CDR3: CASGGGTDTQYF
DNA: TGTGCCAGCGGGGGGGGCACAGATACGCAGTATTTT

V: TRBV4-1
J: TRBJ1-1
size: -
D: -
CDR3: CASSQDEGTNTEAFF
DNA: TGCGCCAGCAGCCAAGATGAGGGAACGAACACTGAAGCTTTCTTT

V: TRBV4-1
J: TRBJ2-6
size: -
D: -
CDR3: CASSHQAAGQGIGANVLTF
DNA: TGCGCCAGCAGCCACCAGGCGGCAGGTCAGGGAATTGGGGCCAACGTCCTGACTTTC

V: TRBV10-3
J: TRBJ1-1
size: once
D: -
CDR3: CAISESDPGGTEAFF
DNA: TGTGCCATCAGTGAGTCGGACCCTGGTGGCACTGAAGCTTTCTTT

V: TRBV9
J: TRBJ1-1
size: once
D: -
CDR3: CASSVDGMTEAFF
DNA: TGTGCCAGCAGCGTAGACGGGATGACTGAAGCTTTCTTT

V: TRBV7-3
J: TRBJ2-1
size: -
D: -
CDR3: CATKPLVLGTPRNEQFF
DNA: TGTGCCACCAAGCCTCTGGTTCTCGGGACCCCTAGGAATGAGCAGTTCTTC

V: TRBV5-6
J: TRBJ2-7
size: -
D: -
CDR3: CASSWDSYEQYF
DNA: TGTGCCAGCAGCTGGGACTCCTACGAGCAGTACTTC

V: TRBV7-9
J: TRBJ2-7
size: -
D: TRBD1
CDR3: CASSFGQGDYEQYF
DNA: TGTGCCAGCAGCTTTGGACAGGGGGACTACGAGCAGTACTTC

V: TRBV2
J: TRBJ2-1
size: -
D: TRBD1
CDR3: CASSENRGQFF
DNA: TGTGCCAGCAGTGAAAACAGGGGGCAGTTCTTC

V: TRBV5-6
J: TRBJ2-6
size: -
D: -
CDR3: CASSLYSGPQANVLTF
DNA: TGTGCCAGCAGCTTGTATTCAGGGCCCCAGGCCAACGTCCTGACTTTC

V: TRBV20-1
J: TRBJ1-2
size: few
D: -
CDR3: CSAGRGSGYTF
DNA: TGCAGTGCCGGGAGGGGATCGGGCTACACCTTC

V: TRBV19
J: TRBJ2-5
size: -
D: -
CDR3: CASSSDGGKETQYF
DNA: TGTGCCAGTAGCTCGGATGGGGGGAAAGAGACCCAGTACTTC

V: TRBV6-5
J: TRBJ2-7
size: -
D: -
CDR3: CASSSGHAEVYEQYF
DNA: TGTGCCAGCAGTTCTGGCCACGCGGAAGTCTACGAGCAGTACTTC

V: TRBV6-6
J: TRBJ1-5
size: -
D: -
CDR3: CASSLRGAYQPQHF
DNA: TGTGCCAGCAGTCTAAGGGGGGCTTATCAGCCCCAGCATTTT

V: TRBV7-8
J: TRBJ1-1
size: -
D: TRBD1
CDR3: CASSLDRADTEAFF
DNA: TGTGCCAGCAGCTTGGACAGGGCGGACACTGAAGCTTTCTTT

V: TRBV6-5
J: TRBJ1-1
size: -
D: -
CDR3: CASSYGQGMNTEAFF
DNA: TGTGCCAGCAGTTACGGGCAGGGGATGAACACTGAAGCTTTCTTT

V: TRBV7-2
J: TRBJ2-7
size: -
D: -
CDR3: CASSLRDWPYF
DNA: TGTGCCAGCAGCTTAAGGGATTGGCCGTACTTC

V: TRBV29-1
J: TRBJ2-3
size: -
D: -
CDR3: CSVLEVPDTQYF
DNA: TGCAGCGTCCTAGAGGTCCCAGATACGCAGTATTTT

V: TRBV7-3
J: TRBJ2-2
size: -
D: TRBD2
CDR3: CASSRTSGNTGELFF
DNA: TGTGCCAGCAGCCGGACTAGCGGAAACACCGGGGAGCTGTTTTTT

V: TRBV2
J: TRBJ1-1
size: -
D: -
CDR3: CASNQARNTEAFF
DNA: TGTGCCAGCAACCAGGCGAGGAACACTGAAGCTTTCTTT

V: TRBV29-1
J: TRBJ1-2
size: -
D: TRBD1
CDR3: CSVEEQDRGRGGYTF
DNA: TGCAGCGTTGAAGAGCAGGACAGGGGGCGGGGTGGCTACACCTTC

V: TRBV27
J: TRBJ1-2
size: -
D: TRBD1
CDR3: CASSPQGAAGYTF
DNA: TGTGCCAGCAGTCCCCAGGGGGCGGCTGGCTACACCTTC

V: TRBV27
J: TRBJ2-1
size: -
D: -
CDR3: CASSLGGPATRTYNEQFF
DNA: TGTGCCAGCAGTTTAGGAGGCCCGGCGACTCGGACCTACAATGAGCAGTTCTTC

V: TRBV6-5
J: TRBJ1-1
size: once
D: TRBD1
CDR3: CASSARQGMNTEAFF
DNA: TGTGCCAGCAGTGCGCGACAGGGGATGAACACTGAAGCTTTCTTT

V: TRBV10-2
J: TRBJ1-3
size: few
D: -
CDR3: CASYSPGNTIYF
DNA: TGCGCCAGCTACAGTCCGGGAAACACCATATATTTT

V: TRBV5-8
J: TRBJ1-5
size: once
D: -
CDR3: CASSLGRLGLEPQHF
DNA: TGTGCCAGCAGCTTGGGCAGGTTAGGGTTGGAGCCCCAGCATTTT

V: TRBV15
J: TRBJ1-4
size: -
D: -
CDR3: CATSTGTNVQEKLFF
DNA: TGTGCCACCAGCACTGGGACAAACGTGCAAGAAAAACTGTTTTTT

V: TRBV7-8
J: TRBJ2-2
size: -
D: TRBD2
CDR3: CASSLVGQTSGNTGELFF
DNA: TGTGCCAGCAGCTTAGTGGGACAGACTAGCGGTAACACCGGGGAGCTGTTTTTT

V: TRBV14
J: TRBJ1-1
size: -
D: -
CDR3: CASSQGTRRNTEAFF
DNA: TGTGCCAGCAGCCAAGGTACTAGGCGGAACACTGAAGCTTTCTTT

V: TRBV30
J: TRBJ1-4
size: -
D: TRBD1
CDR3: CAWSRRGRLEKLFF
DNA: TGTGCCTGGAGTCGCAGGGGGCGACTTGAAAAACTGTTTTTT

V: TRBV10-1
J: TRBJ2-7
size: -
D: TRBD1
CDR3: CATKIRDRRYEQYF
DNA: TGCGCCACCAAGATCAGGGACAGGCGATACGAGCAGTACTTC

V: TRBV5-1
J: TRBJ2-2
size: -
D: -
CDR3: CATNERGVTGELFF
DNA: TGCGCCACCAACGAAAGGGGGGTCACCGGGGAGCTGTTTTTT

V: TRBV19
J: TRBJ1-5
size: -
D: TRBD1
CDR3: CASSRQPGQGGQPQHF
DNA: TGTGCCAGTAGTAGACAGCCGGGACAGGGTGGCCAGCCCCAGCATTTT

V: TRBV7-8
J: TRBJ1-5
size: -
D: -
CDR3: CASSSRHAGIHSNQPQHF
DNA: TGTGCCAGCAGCTCCCGTCATGCGGGAATACATAGCAATCAGCCCCAGCATTTT

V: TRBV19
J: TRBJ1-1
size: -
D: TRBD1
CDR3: CASTQGKMQGSFEAFF
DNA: TGTGCCAGCACACAGGGGAAGATGCAGGGGAGTTTTGAAGCTTTCTTT

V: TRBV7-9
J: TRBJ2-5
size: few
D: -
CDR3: CASSLGSASVGATKTQYF
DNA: TGTGCCAGCAGCTTAGGATCGGCTAGCGTCGGAGCTACAAAGACCCAGTACTTC

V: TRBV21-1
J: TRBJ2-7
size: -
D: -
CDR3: CASSLTDVPYEQYF
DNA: TGTGCCAGCAGCCTGACGGACGTTCCCTACGAGCAGTACTTC

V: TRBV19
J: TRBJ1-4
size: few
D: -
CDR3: CASRSTNEKLFF
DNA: TGTGCCAGCAGATCAACTAATGAAAAACTGTTTTTT

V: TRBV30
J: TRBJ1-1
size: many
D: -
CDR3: CAWTATEAFF
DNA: TGTGCCTGGACAGCGACTGAAGCTTTCTTT